The sequence of this T cell receptor beta chain was determined in a study of beta chain features in type 1 diabetes. Study results and limitations: A moderate, significant TCRB CDR3 shortening appeared in type 1 diabetes across four CD4+ subsets.

V shed 10 bases and J 2 bases; nucleotides not matched to a gene: 11. This CDR3 has 14 residues. CDR1 and CDR2 (germline): SEHNR, FQNEAQ (reference sequence). Every isolated RNA sample was fully reverse transcribed, so sequencing captured expressed TCRB transcripts. Generated by immunoSEQ multiplex PCR, the TCRdb table keeps only in-frame clones and is missing some. The sample contains around 500,000 clones, approximately 28% of which appear only once. This clone was found a few times. Its matching antigen is unknown. The TCR was taken from a man aged 18 to 29 in good health. The sequenced material came from naive CD4+ T cells from blood. The chain links TRBV7-9 to TRBJ2-7; 7 nucleotides align to TRBD2. The CDR3 loop is CATAIGRFPYEQYF. Here the CDR3 DNA reads TGTGCCACTGCAATCGGGAGGTTTCCCTACGAGCAGTACTTC.